The rows below give T cell receptor beta chains drawn from one sample of a study of STAT3 mutations in large granular lymphocyte leukemia. Data came from immunoSEQ multiplex PCR; TCRdb stores just in-frame clones and leaves some out. This table holds approximately 29,000 clones, approximately 84% found once. The sample taken for sequencing was peripheral blood mononuclear cells. The receptors here all came from a man between 60 and 70 years old with T-cell large granular lymphocyte leukemia. Some clones in this sample may be carry-over from other donors' samples. Both conserved end residues are part of each CDR3. The order of the fields is clone size, V gene, D gene, J gene, CDR3 DNA, CDR3 protein. The D gene is left open where the match is weak. Size tells how often a clone was seen (once, few, many) or the class of an expanded clone, and some rows leave it out.

once	TRBV7-9	-	TRBJ2-5	TGTGCCAGCAGCCGAGGAGAGACCCAGTACTTC	CASSRGETQYF
-	TRBV5-8	-	TRBJ1-1	TGTGCCAGCAGCTTGGGTCGGAACACTGAAGCTTTCTTT	CASSLGRNTEAFF
-	TRBV5-1	-	TRBJ1-4	TGCGCCAGCAGCTTTGGATTACGTGACCTGAATGAAAAACTGTTTTTT	CASSFGLRDLNEKLFF
few	TRBV27	TRBD1	TRBJ1-5	TGTGCCAGCAGCCAGGACAGGGTCAGCAATCAGCCCCAGCATTTT	CASSQDRVSNQPQHF
-	TRBV6-5	TRBD1	TRBJ2-7	TGTGCCAGCAGTTACTCGGACAGGGGATTATACGAGCAGTACTTC	CASSYSDRGLYEQYF
-	TRBV4-2	TRBD2	TRBJ2-7	TGTGCCAGCAGCCAAGATAGCGGGACGGCGGATGAGCAGTACTTC	CASSQDSGTADEQYF
once	TRBV5-1	TRBD2	TRBJ2-7	TGCGCCAGCAGCGCTGGACTAGCGGGAGGGACGAACGAGCAGTACTTC	CASSAGLAGGTNEQYF
-	TRBV6-5	-	TRBJ2-7	TGTGCCAGCAGTTACGTATCAATGGGCGAGCAGTACTTC	CASSYVSMGEQYF
-	TRBV5-1	-	TRBJ2-3	TGCGCCAGCAGCTTGGGGAGGGCCCCAGATACGCAGTATTTT	CASSLGRAPDTQYF
-	TRBV6-5	TRBD1	TRBJ1-6	TGTGCCAGCAGTTACTCGGTAGGGGGCGGGAATTCACCCCTCCACTTT	CASSYSVGGGNSPLHF
once	TRBV7-3	-	TRBJ1-2	TGTGCCAGCAGCTTAAGTCGGCAGGGCTATGGCTACACCTTC	CASSLSRQGYGYTF
few	TRBV7-3	-	TRBJ2-3	TGTGCCAGCAGCTTAATTGGACCCGCAGATACGCAGTATTTT	CASSLIGPADTQYF
-	TRBV7-9	-	TRBJ2-2	TGTGCCAGCAGCTTCTCGGGGAGCGCGAACACCGGGGAGCTGTTTTTT	CASSFSGSANTGELFF
once	TRBV5-1	TRBD2	TRBJ2-1	TGCGCCAGCAGCTCGGGGCGACTAGCGGGAAATGAGCAGTTCTTC	CASSSGRLAGNEQFF
-	TRBV12-5	TRBD1	TRBJ1-5	TGTGCTAGTGGTTTACCGGACAGGGGGACAAATCAGCCCCAGCATTTT	CASGLPDRGTNQPQHF
-	TRBV19	-	TRBJ2-3	TGTGCCAGTAGTATACAGGGCACGGCAGATACGCAGTATTTT	CASSIQGTADTQYF
-	TRBV5-8	-	TRBJ1-2	TGTGCCAGCAGCTTAGGAGGGGGGTTTGGGAGCTACACCTTC	CASSLGGGFGSYTF
-	TRBV25-1	TRBD1	TRBJ1-4	TGTGCCAGCAGTGAAGGGACAGGGGGCGAGTTTTTT	CASSEGTGGEFF
few	TRBV19	TRBD1	TRBJ2-7	TGTGCCACCTCAAGGACAGGGCCCTACGAGCAGTACTTC	CATSRTGPYEQYF
-	TRBV28	-	TRBJ1-5	TGTGCCAGCAGTCCGGTGAGCGGCTGGCAGCCCCAGCATTTT	CASSPVSGWQPQHF
once	TRBV6-5	TRBD1	TRBJ1-2	TGTGCCAGCAGCCGTAACAGGGGTTCATATGGCTACACCTTC	CASSRNRGSYGYTF
-	TRBV6-5	-	TRBJ1-2	TGTGCCAGCAGTTACGACCGATTTGGCTACACCTTC	CASSYDRFGYTF
once	TRBV5-1	TRBD1	TRBJ2-3	TGCGCCAGCAGCAACCGAGGGGGCCGCACAGATACGCAGTATTTT	CASSNRGGRTDTQYF
-	TRBV14	-	TRBJ1-5	TGTGCCAGCAGCGATCACAATCAGCCCCAGCATTTT	CASSDHNQPQHF
-	TRBV7-9	-	TRBJ2-1	TGTGCCAGCAGCGCCCTGGGGGCGGGACACCCAGGGGATGAGCAGTTCTTC	CASSALGAGHPGDEQFF
-	TRBV6-5	-	TRBJ2-5	TGTGCCAGCAGGGACGGTGGCCCAGAGACCCAGTACTTC	CASRDGGPETQYF
once	TRBV5-1	-	TRBJ2-3	TGCGCCAGCAGCTCCGCATCGGGCCCGGCGCAGTATTTT	CASSSASGPAQYF
-	TRBV7-9	-	TRBJ2-3	TGTGCCAGCAGCTTAGGGTCCTCAGATACGCAGTATTTT	CASSLGSSDTQYF
once	TRBV7-8	-	TRBJ1-1	TGTGCCAGCAGCTTACTCCAGGGTTGGGTAAACACTGAAGCTTTCTTT	CASSLLQGWVNTEAFF
once	TRBV6-5	-	TRBJ1-4	TGTGCCAGCACCCAGGTGGGGGGTGGGGAAAAACTGTTTTTT	CASTQVGGGEKLFF
-	TRBV6-6	-	TRBJ2-7	TGTGCCAGCACCCCAAGTCAGACCTACGAGCAGTACTTC	CASTPSQTYEQYF
-	TRBV7-9	TRBD1	TRBJ1-1	TGTGCCAGCACCCGACAGGGGAACACTGAAGCTTTCTTT	CASTRQGNTEAFF
-	TRBV29-1	-	TRBJ2-1	TGCAGCGCAATCGGGGCGGGTGAGCAGTTCTTC	CSAIGAGEQFF
-	TRBV14	TRBD2	TRBJ2-2	TGTGCCAGCAGCCAAGAAGCGTCTAGCGGTTACACCGGGGAGCTGTTTTTT	CASSQEASSGYTGELFF
-	TRBV5-1	TRBD1	TRBJ1-1	TGCGCCAGCAGCCCCCTTGACAGGGGTGGGAACACTGAAGCTTTCTTT	CASSPLDRGGNTEAFF
-	TRBV6-1	-	TRBJ1-2	TGTGCCACCAGTACGGGAGGCTACACCTTC	CATSTGGYTF
-	TRBV5-1	TRBD1	TRBJ2-3	TGCGCCAGCAGCTCCGGGCCGACAGGGAGTAGCACAGATACGCAGTATTTT	CASSSGPTGSSTDTQYF
-	TRBV14	TRBD2	TRBJ2-5	TGTGCCAGCAGCCAAGGGACTAGCGGGAGAGGCAGTTTAGAGACCCAGTACTTC	CASSQGTSGRGSLETQYF
-	TRBV10-3	-	TRBJ1-1	TGTGCCATCAGTGACGTGGGTATTGAAGCTTTCTTT	CAISDVGIEAFF
-	TRBV4-3	-	TRBJ2-7	TGCGCCAGCAGCCCCAGGGGCCGTAACGAGCAGTACTTC	CASSPRGRNEQYF
-	TRBV6-1	TRBD1	TRBJ2-5	TGTGCCAGCCCGGCCCGGGACAGTTCCCAAGAGACCCAGTACTTC	CASPARDSSQETQYF